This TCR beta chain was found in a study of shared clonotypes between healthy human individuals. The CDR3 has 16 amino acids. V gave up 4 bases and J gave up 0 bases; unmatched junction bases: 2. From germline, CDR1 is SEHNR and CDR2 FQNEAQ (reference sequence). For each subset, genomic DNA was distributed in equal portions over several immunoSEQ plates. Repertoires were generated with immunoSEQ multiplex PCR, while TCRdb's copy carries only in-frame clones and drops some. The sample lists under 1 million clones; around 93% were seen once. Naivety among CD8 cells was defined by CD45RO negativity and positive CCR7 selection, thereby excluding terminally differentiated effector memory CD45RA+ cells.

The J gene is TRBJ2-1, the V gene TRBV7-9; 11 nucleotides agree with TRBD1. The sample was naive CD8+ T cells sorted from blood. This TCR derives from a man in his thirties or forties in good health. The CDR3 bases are TGTGCCAGCAGCTCAGGGACAGGGGGCTCCTACAATGAGCAGTTCTTC. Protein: CASSSGTGGSYNEQFF.